This T cell receptor beta chain was sequenced in a study of blood T cell repertoires in COVID-19. As for the study in general: COVID-19 samples collected from the United States, Italy and Spain covered acute and convalescent phases.

Using immunoSEQ multiplex PCR, the repertoire was profiled, and TCRdb retains in-frame clones only, with some absent. The sample carries fewer than 250,000 clones, roughly 83% recorded once. This CDR3 has 15 residues. Germline CDR1 and CDR2: SQVTM and ANQGSEA. The V segment lost 5 bases and the J segment 5 bases; nucleotides outside the gene matches: 12. The clonotype originates from a woman between 70 and 85 years old with active or convalescent COVID-19. Sequencing was carried out using peripheral blood. J is TRBJ1-1 and V is TRBV29-1, with 9 bases identical to TRBD1. The CDR3 loop reads CSVPRRDRAGTEAFF. Here the CDR3 DNA reads TGCAGCGTTCCCCGAAGGGACAGGGCGGGTACTGAAGCTTTCTTT.